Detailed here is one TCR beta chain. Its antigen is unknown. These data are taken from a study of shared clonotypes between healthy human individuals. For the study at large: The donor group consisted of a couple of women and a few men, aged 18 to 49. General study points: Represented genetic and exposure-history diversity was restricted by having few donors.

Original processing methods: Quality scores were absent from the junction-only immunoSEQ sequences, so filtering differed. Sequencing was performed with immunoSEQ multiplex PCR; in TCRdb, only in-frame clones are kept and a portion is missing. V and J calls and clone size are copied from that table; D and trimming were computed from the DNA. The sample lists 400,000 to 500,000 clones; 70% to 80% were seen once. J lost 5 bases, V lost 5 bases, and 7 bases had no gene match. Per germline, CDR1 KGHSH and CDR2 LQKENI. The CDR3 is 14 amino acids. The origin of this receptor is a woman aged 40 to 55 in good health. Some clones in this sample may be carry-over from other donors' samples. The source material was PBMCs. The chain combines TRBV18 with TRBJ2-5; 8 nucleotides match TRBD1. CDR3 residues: CASSTETGEETQYF. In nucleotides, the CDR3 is TGTGCCAGCTCAACCGAGACAGGGGAGGAGACCCAGTACTTC.